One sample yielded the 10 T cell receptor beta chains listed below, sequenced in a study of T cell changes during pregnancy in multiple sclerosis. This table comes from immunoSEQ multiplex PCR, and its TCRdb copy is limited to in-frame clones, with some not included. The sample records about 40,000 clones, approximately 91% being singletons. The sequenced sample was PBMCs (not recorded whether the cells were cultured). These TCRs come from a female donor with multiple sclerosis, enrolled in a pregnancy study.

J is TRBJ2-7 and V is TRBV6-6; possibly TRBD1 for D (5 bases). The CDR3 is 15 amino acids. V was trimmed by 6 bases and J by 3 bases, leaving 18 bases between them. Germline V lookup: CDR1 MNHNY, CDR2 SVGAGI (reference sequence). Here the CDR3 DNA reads TGTGCCAGCAGCCCCAGAGGCAGGGTTAGCTACGAGCAGTACTTC. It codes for CASSPRGRVSYEQYF.

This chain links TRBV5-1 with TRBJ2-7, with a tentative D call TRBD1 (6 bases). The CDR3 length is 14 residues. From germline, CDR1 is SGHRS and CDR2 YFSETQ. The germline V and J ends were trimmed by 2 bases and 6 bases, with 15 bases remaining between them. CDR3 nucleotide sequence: TGCGCCAGCAGCTTAGACAGGTTAGGTGCCGAGCAGTACTTC. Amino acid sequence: CASSLDRLGAEQYF. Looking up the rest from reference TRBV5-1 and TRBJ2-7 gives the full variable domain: KAGVTQTPRYLIKTRGQQVTLSCSPISGHRSVSWYQQTPGQGLQFLFEYFSETQRNKGNFPGRFSGRQFSNSRSEMNVSTLELGDSALYLCASSLDRLGAEQYFGPGTRLTVT.

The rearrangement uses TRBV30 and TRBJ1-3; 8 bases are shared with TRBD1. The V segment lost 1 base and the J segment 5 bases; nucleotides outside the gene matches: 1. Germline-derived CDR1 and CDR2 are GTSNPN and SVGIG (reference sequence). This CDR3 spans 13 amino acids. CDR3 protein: CAWSGTGRNTIYF. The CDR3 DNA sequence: TGTGCCTGGAGTGGGACAGGGAGAAACACCATATATTTT.

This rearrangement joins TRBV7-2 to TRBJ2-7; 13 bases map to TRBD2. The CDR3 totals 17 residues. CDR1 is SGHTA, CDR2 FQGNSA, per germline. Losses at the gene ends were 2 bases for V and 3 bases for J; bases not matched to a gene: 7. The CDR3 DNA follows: TGTGCCAGCAGCTTATTGAAGGGACTAGCGGGGTACTACGAGCAGTACTTC. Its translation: CASSLLKGLAGYYEQYF.

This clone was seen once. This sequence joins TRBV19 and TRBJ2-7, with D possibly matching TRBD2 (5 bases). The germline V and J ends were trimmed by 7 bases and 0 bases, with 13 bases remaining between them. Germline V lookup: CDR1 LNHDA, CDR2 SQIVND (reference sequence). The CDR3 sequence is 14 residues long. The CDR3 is CASNFGLNSYEQYF. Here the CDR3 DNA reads TGTGCCAGTAATTTCGGACTGAACTCCTACGAGCAGTACTTC.

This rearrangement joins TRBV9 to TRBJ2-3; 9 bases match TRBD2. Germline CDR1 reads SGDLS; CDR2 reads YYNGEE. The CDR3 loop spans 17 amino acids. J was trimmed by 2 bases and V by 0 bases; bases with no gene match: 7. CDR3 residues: CASSVDGTSTPTDTQYF. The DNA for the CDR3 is TGTGCCAGCAGCGTAGATGGGACTAGCACTCCCACAGATACGCAGTATTTT.

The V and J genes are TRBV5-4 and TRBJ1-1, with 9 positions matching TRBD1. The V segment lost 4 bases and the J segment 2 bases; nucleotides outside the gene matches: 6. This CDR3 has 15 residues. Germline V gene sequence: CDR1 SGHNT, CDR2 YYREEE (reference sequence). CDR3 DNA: TGTGCCAGCAGCGCTAGGACAGGGGTTAACACTGAAGCTTTCTTT. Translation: CASSARTGVNTEAFF.

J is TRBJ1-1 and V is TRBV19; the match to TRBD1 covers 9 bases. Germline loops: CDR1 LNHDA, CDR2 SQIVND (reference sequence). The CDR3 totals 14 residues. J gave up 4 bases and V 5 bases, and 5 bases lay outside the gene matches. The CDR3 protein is CASSYRGLSTEAFF. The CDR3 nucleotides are TGTGCCAGTAGTTACAGGGGGCTAAGCACTGAAGCTTTCTTT.

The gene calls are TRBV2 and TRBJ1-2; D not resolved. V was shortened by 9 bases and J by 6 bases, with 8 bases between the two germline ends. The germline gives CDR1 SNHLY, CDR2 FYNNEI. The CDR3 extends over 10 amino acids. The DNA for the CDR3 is TGTGCCAGTGGAGGAGATGGCTACACCTTC. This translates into CASGGDGYTF. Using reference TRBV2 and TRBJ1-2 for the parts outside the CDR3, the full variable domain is EPEVTQTPSHQVTQMGQEVILRCVPISNHLYFYWYRQILGQKVEFLVSFYNNEISEKSEIFDDQFSVERPDGSNFTLKIRSTKLEDSAMYFCASGGDGYTFGSGTRLTVV.

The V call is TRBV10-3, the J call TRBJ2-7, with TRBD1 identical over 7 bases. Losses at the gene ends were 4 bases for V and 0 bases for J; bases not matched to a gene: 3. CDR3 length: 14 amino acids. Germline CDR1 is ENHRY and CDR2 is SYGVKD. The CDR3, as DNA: TGTGCCATCAGTGGATCAGGGGGCTCCTACGAGCAGTACTTC. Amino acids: CAISGSGGSYEQYF.